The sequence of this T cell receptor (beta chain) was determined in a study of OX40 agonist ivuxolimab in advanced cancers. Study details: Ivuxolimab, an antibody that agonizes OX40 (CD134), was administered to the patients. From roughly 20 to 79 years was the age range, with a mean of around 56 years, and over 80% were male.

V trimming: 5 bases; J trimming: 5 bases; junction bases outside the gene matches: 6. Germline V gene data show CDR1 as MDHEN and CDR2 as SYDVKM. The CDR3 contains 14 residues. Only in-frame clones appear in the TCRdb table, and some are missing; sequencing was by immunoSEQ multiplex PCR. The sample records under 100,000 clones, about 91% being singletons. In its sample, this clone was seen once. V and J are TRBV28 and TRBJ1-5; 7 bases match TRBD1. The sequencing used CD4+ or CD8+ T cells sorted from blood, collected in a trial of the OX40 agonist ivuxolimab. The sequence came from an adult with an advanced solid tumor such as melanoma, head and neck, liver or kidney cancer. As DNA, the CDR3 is TGTGCCAGCAGTACGACTACAGGGGATCAGCCCCAGCATTTT. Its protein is CASSTTTGDQPQHF.